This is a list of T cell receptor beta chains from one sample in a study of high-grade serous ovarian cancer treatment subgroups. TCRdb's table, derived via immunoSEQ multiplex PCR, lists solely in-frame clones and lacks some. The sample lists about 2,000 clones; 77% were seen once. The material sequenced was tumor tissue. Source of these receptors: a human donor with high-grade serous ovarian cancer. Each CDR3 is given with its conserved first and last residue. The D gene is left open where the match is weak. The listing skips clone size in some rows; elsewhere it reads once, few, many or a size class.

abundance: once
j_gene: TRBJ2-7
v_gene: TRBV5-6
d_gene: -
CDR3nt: TGTGCCAGCAGTGGACGGATTTACGAGCAGTACTTC
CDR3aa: CASSGRIYEQYF

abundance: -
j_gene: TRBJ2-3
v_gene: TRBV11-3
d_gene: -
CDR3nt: TGTGCCAGCAGCCAAGGGGACAGCGGGTCAGATACGCAGTATTTT
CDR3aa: CASSQGDSGSDTQYF

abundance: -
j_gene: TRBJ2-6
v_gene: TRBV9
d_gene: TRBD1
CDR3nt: TGTGCCAGCAGTAGACAGGGCGCCGGGGCCAACGTCCTGACTTTC
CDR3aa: CASSRQGAGANVLTF

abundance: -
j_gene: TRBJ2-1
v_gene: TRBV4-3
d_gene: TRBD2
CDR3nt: TGCGCCAGCAGCCAAGACTCCATACTAAATAGCGGGCCGTCCTACAATGAGCAGTTCTTC
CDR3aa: CASSQDSILNSGPSYNEQFF

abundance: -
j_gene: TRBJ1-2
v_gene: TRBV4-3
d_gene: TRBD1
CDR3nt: TGCGCCAGCAGCCAATATAGGACAGGGGGCTATGGCTACACCTTC
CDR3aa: CASSQYRTGGYGYTF

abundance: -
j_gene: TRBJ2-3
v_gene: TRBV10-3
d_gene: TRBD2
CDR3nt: TGTGCCATCAGTGAGTCGTGGCGGGGGGGCACAGATACGCAGTATTTT
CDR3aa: CAISESWRGGTDTQYF

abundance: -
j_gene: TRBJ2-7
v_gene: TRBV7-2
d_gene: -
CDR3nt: TGTGCCAGCAGCGCCTTTGAGCTCCCTAACTACGAGCAGTACTTC
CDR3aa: CASSAFELPNYEQYF

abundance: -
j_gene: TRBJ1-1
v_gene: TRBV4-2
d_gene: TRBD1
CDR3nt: TGTGCCAGCAGCCAAGCACAGGGGGGGATGACTGAAGCTTTCTTT
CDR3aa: CASSQAQGGMTEAFF

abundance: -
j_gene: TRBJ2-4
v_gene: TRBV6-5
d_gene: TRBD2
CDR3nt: TGTGCCAGTGCAAGGGGAGGGCCCGAAAACATTCAGTACTTC
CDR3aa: CASARGGPENIQYF

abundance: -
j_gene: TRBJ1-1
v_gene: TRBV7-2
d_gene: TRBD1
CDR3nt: TGTGCCAGCAGCTATAACAGGGGGATGAGAGCTTTCTTT
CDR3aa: CASSYNRGMRAFF

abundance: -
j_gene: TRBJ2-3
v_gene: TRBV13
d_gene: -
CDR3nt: TGTGCCAGCAGCTTTTTTGCATCTAGCACAGATACGCAGTATTTT
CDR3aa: CASSFFASSTDTQYF

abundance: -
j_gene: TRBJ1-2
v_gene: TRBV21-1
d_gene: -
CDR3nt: TGTGCCAGCAGCAAAGGGAATAGCGGCTACACCTTC
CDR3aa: CASSKGNSGYTF

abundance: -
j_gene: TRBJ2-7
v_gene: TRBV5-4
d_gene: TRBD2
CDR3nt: TGTGCCAGCAGCCTGACTAGCGGGAGGACCTACGAGCAGTACTTC
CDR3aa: CASSLTSGRTYEQYF

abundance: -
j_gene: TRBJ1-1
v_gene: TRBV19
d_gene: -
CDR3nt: TGTGCCAGTAGTATAGATGGGGGTGTTGAATCCCCCGAAGCTTTCTTT
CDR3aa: CASSIDGGVESPEAFF

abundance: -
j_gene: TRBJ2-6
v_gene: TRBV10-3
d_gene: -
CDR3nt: TGTGCCACCGCCCCGGGGGCCAACGTCCTGACTTTC
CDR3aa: CATAPGANVLTF

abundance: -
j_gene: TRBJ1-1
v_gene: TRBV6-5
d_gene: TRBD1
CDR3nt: TGTGCCAGCAGTCCGGACAGGGGCACTGAAGCTTTCTTT
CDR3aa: CASSPDRGTEAFF

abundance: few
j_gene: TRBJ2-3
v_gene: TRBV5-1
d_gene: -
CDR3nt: TGCGCCAGCAGCGGAGGGACTTACATTACAGATACGCAGTATTTT
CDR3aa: CASSGGTYITDTQYF

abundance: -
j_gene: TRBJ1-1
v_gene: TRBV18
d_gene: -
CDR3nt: TGTGCCAGCTCACCACAGGCGAACACTGAAGCTTTCTTT
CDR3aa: CASSPQANTEAFF

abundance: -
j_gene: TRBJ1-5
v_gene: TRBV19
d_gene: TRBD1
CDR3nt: TGTGCCAGTAGTGTCAGGGGGCGGGGAGATTATAGCAATCAGCCCCAGCATTTT
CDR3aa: CASSVRGRGDYSNQPQHF

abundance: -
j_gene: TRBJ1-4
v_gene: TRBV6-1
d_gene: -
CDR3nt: TGTGCCAGCAGTGGGTCGGGGGCAGGTGAAAAACTGTTTTTT
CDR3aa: CASSGSGAGEKLFF

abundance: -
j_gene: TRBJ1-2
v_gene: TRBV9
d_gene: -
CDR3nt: TGTGCCAGCAGCGCAGGAATAAACTATGGCTACACCTTC
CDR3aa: CASSAGINYGYTF

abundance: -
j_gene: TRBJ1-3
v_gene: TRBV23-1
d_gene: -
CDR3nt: TGCGCCAGCAGTCAGCCCGGGACCGCAAACACCATATATTTT
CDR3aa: CASSQPGTANTIYF

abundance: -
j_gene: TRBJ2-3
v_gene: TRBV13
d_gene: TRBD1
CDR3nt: TGTGCCAGCAGCTTCCGCCGGGACAGGGGGTGGACAGATACGCAGTATTTT
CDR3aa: CASSFRRDRGWTDTQYF

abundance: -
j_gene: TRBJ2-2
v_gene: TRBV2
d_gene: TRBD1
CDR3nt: TGTGCCAGCGACAGGGGGTCAGGGGAGCTGTTTTTT
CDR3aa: CASDRGSGELFF

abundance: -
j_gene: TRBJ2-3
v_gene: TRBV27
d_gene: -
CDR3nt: TGTGCCAGCAGTTTAAGCGATCTAGGGGATACGCAGTATTTT
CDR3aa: CASSLSDLGDTQYF